Listed below are T cell receptor beta chains from one sample, sequenced in a study of spatial heterogeneity in lung cancer. TCRdb recomputed calls from the 5' RACE reads with MiXCR, one row per CDR3 protein. The sample records 12,000 or so distinct CDR3 sequences, about 12% being singletons. The specimen comprised lung tumor tissue, sampled at surgery. The receptors derive from a male donor with early-stage non-small cell lung cancer. The CDR3 runs from the conserved cysteine through the conserved F or W. Fields, in order: D gene, J gene, V gene, clone size, CDR3 DNA, CDR3 protein. The D gene is left open where the match is weak. Part of the rows lack a size; the others show once, few, many or a class for expanded clones.

d_gene: -
j_gene: TRBJ2-3
v_gene: TRBV5-1
abundance: many
CDR3nt: TGCGCCAGCAGCTTGCGGGGTGATACGCAGTATTTT
CDR3aa: CASSLRGDTQYF

d_gene: TRBD1
j_gene: TRBJ1-5
v_gene: TRBV7-6
abundance: many
CDR3nt: TGTGCCAGCAGCTCCGGGACAGGACAACAGCCCCAGCATTTT
CDR3aa: CASSSGTGQQPQHF

d_gene: -
j_gene: TRBJ2-2
v_gene: TRBV6-6
abundance: few
CDR3nt: TGTGCCATTGCGGATAGCGGGAACACCGGGGAGCTGTTTTTT
CDR3aa: CAIADSGNTGELFF

d_gene: -
j_gene: TRBJ2-6
v_gene: TRBV7-2
abundance: -
CDR3nt: TGTGCCAGCAGCCTTGCATGGGGGGCCAACGTCCTGACTTTC
CDR3aa: CASSLAWGANVLTF

d_gene: -
j_gene: TRBJ2-7
v_gene: TRBV28
abundance: many
CDR3nt: TGTGCCAGCGGACGTCCGACGGTGCAGTACTTC
CDR3aa: CASGRPTVQYF

d_gene: -
j_gene: TRBJ2-2
v_gene: TRBV24-1
abundance: many
CDR3nt: TGTGCCACCAGCCCACGGGCTCCGGTGAAAGCCGGCGGGGAGCTGTTTTTT
CDR3aa: CATSPRAPVKAGGELFF

d_gene: -
j_gene: TRBJ2-3
v_gene: TRBV20-1
abundance: few
CDR3nt: TGCAGTGCTAGAGAGGGGAGGACCACAGATACGCAGTATTTT
CDR3aa: CSAREGRTTDTQYF

d_gene: TRBD1
j_gene: TRBJ1-2
v_gene: TRBV20-1
abundance: medium-sized
CDR3nt: TGCAGTGCTATTAGGACAGGGGGCGATTATGGCTACACCTTC
CDR3aa: CSAIRTGGDYGYTF

d_gene: -
j_gene: TRBJ1-5
v_gene: TRBV28
abundance: few
CDR3nt: TGTGCCACGAGGGTGAGCAATCAGCCCCAGCATTTT
CDR3aa: CATRVSNQPQHF

d_gene: TRBD2
j_gene: TRBJ2-3
v_gene: TRBV7-9
abundance: few
CDR3nt: TGTGCCAGCAGCCCGACTAGCGGGGGGGCAGATACGCAGTATTTT
CDR3aa: CASSPTSGGADTQYF

d_gene: -
j_gene: TRBJ2-3
v_gene: TRBV6-1
abundance: -
CDR3nt: TGTGCCAGTGAGGTTCAGGGATCAGATACGCAGTATTTT
CDR3aa: CASEVQGSDTQYF

d_gene: TRBD2
j_gene: TRBJ2-5
v_gene: TRBV7-2
abundance: many
CDR3nt: TGTGCCAGCAGCTTAAAGTTTCTAGCGGGGGTCGAGACCCAGTACTTC
CDR3aa: CASSLKFLAGVETQYF

d_gene: -
j_gene: TRBJ2-1
v_gene: TRBV4-2
abundance: many
CDR3nt: TGTGCCAGCAGCCAAGATTTACTGTACAATGAGCAGTTCTTC
CDR3aa: CASSQDLLYNEQFF

d_gene: -
j_gene: TRBJ2-6
v_gene: TRBV4-1
abundance: -
CDR3nt: TGCGCCAGCAGTGTATTTTACTCTGGGGCCAACGTCCTGACTTTC
CDR3aa: CASSVFYSGANVLTF

d_gene: -
j_gene: TRBJ1-3
v_gene: TRBV6-5
abundance: many
CDR3nt: TGTGCCAGCAGTTACTCGTCGCGGGGCTACTCTGGAAACACCATATATTTT
CDR3aa: CASSYSSRGYSGNTIYF

d_gene: -
j_gene: TRBJ2-3
v_gene: TRBV5-1
abundance: -
CDR3nt: TGCGCCAGCAGCTCACCCCGCATTAGCACAGATACGCAGTATTTT
CDR3aa: CASSSPRISTDTQYF

d_gene: -
j_gene: TRBJ1-6
v_gene: TRBV7-2
abundance: -
CDR3nt: TGTGCCAGCAGCTTTTTAGTGTCGAGAGACTCACCCCTCCACTTT
CDR3aa: CASSFLVSRDSPLHF

d_gene: -
j_gene: TRBJ1-2
v_gene: TRBV4-2
abundance: many
CDR3nt: TGTGCCAGCAGCCAAGATAGCAAAGACGGCGTATGGTATGGCTACACCTTC
CDR3aa: CASSQDSKDGVWYGYTF

d_gene: -
j_gene: TRBJ2-7
v_gene: TRBV3-1
abundance: medium-sized
CDR3nt: TGTGCCAGCAGCCAAGGACGCAGGGAGTATGAGCAGTACTTC
CDR3aa: CASSQGRREYEQYF

d_gene: TRBD1
j_gene: TRBJ2-1
v_gene: TRBV6-1
abundance: many
CDR3nt: TGTGCCAGCAGTGAAGTCCGGACAGGGACCAATGAGCAGTTCTTC
CDR3aa: CASSEVRTGTNEQFF

d_gene: TRBD1
j_gene: TRBJ2-1
v_gene: TRBV28
abundance: many
CDR3nt: TGTGCCAGCAATGGACAGGGGCCGTACAATGAGCAGTTCTTC
CDR3aa: CASNGQGPYNEQFF

d_gene: -
j_gene: TRBJ2-3
v_gene: TRBV6-5
abundance: medium-sized
CDR3nt: TGTGCCAGCAGTTACGGGTATCCCCAGGGAGATACGCAGTATTTT
CDR3aa: CASSYGYPQGDTQYF

d_gene: -
j_gene: TRBJ2-2
v_gene: TRBV7-7
abundance: -
CDR3nt: TGTGCCAGCAGCTTATTGGGGGGCAGGTGGAACACCGGGGAGCTGTTTTTT
CDR3aa: CASSLLGGRWNTGELFF

d_gene: TRBD1
j_gene: TRBJ1-6
v_gene: TRBV7-9
abundance: many
CDR3nt: TGTGCCAGCAGCCCGACAGGGAACCGTAATTCACCCCTCCACTTT
CDR3aa: CASSPTGNRNSPLHF

d_gene: -
j_gene: TRBJ2-7
v_gene: TRBV29-1
abundance: few
CDR3nt: TGCAGCGTGGCAGGGGAGTACGAGCAGTACTTC
CDR3aa: CSVAGEYEQYF